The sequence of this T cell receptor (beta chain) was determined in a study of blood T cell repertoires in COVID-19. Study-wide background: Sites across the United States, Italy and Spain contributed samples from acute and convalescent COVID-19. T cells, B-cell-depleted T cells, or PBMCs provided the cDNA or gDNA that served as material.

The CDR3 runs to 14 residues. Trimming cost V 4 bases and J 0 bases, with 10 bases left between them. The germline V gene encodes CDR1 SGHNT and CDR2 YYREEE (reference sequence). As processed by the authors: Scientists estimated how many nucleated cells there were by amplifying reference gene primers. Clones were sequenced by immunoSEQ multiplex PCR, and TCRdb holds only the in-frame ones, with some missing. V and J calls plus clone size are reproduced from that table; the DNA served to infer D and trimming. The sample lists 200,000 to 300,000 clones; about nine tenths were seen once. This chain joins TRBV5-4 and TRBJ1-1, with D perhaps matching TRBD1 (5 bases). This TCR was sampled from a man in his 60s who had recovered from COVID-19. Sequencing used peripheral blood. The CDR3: CASSPGGMNTEAFF. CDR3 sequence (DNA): TGTGCCAGCAGCCCCGGGGGGATGAACACTGAAGCTTTCTTT.